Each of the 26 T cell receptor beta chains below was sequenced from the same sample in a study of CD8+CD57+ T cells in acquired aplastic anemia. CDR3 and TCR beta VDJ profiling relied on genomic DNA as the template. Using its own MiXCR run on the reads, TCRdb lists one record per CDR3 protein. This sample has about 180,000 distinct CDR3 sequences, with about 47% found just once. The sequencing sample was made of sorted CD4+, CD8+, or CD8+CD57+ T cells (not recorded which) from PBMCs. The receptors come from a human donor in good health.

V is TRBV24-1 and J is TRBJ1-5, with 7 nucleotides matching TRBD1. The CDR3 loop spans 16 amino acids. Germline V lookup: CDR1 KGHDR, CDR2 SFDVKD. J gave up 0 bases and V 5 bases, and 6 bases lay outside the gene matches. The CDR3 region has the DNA TGTGCCACCAGTGGCCCAACAGGGGCTAGCAATCAGCCCCAGCATTTT. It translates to CATSGPTGASNQPQHF.

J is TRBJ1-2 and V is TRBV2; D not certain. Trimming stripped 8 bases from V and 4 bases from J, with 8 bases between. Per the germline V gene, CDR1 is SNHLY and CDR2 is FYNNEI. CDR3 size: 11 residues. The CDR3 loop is CASGGSYGYTF. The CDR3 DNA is TGTGCCAGCGGAGGGAGCTATGGCTACACCTTC.

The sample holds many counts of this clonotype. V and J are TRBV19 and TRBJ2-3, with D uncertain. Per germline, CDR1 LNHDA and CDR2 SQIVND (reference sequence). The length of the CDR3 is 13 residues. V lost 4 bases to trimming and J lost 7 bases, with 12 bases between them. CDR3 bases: TGTGCCAGTAGTAGCGGAAGGACGAATACGCAGTATTTT. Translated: CASSSGRTNTQYF.

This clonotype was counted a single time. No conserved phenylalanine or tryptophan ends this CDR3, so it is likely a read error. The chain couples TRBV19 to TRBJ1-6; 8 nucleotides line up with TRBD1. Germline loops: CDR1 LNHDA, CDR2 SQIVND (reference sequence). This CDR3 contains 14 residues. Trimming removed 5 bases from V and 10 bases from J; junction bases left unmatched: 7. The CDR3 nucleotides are TGTGCCAGTAGTCTACAGGGGGTTTGGTCACCCCTCCACCTT. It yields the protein CASSLQGVWSPLHL.

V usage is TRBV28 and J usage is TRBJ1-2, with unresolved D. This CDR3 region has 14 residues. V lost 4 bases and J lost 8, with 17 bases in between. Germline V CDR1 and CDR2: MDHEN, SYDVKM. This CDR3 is CASSSSSGWGGYTF. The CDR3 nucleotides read TGTGCCAGCAGTTCGTCATCCGGGTGGGGAGGCTACACCTTC.

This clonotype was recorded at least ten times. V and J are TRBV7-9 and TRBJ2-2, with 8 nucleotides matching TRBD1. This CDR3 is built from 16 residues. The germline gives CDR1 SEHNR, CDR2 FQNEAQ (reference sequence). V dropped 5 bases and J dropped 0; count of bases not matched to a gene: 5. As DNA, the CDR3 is TGTGCCAGCAGCAACCGACAGGGGTCGAACACCGGGGAGCTGTTTTTT. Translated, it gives CASSNRQGSNTGELFF.

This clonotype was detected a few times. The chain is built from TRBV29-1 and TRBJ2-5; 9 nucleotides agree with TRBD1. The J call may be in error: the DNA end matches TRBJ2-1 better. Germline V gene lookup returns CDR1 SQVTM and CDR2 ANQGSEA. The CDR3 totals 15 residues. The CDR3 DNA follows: TGCAGCGTCCATCTGACAGGGGGAAATTACAATGAGCAGTTCTTC. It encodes CSVHLTGGNYNEQFF.

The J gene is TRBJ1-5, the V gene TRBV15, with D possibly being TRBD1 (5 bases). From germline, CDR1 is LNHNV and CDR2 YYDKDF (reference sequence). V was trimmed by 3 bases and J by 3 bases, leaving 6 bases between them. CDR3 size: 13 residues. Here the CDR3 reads CATSRGDNQPQHF. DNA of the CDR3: TGTGCCACCAGCAGGGGGGACAATCAGCCCCAGCATTTT.

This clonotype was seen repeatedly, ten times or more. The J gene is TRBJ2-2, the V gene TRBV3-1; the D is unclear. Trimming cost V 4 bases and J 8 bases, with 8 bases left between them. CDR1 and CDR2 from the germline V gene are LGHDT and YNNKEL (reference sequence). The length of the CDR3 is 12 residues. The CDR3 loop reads CASSPTSGELFF. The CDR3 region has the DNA TGTGCCAGCAGCCCCACGTCTGGGGAGCTGTTTTTT.

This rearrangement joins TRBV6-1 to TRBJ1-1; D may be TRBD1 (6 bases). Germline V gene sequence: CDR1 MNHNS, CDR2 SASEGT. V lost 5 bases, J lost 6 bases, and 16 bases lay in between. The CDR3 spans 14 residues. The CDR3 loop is CASSRTVDPAEAFF. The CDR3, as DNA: TGTGCCAGCAGTAGGACAGTCGATCCCGCTGAAGCTTTCTTT.

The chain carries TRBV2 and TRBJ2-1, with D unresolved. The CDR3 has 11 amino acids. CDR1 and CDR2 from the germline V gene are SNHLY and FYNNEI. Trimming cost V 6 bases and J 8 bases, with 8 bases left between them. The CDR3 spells CASSPPDEQFF. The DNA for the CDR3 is TGTGCCAGCAGCCCCCCCGATGAGCAGTTCTTC.

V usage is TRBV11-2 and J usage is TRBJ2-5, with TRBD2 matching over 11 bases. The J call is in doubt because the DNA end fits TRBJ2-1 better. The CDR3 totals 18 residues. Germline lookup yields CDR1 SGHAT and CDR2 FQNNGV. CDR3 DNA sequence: TGTGCCAGCAGCTTAGGGACTAGCGGGCGACGGTCCTACAATGAGCAGTTCTTC. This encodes CASSLGTSGRRSYNEQFF.

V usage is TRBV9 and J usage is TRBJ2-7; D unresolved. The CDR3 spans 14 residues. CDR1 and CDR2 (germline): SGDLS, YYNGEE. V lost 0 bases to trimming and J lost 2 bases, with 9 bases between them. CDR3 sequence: CASSVDGRTYEQYF. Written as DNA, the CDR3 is TGTGCCAGCAGCGTAGACGGGCGGACCTACGAGCAGTACTTC. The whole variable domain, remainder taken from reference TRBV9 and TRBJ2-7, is DSGVTQTPKHLITATGQRVTLRCSPRSGDLSVYWYQQSLDQGLQFLIQYYNGEERAKGNILERFSAQQFPDLHSELNLSSLELGDSALYFCASSVDGRTYEQYFGPGTRLTVT.

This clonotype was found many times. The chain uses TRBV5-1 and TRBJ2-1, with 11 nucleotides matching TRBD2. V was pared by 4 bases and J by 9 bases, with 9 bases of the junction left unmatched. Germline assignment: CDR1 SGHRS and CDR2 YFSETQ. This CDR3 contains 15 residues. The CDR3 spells CASSATSGRVVEQFF. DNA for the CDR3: TGCGCCAGCAGCGCAACTAGCGGGAGAGTGGTTGAGCAGTTCTTC.

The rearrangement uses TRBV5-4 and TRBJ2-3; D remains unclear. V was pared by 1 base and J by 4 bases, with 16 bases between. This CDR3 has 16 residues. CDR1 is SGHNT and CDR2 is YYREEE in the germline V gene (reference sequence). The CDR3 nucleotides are TGTGCCAGCAGCTTGCCGACGGATCCTACGGCAGATACGCAGTATTTT. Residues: CASSLPTDPTADTQYF. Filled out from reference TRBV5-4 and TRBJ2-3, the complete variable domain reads ETGVTQSPTHLIKTRGQQVTLRCSSQSGHNTVSWYQQALGQGPQFIFQYYREEENGRGNFPPRFSGLQFPNYSSELNVNALELDDSALYLCASSLPTDPTADTQYFGPGTRLTVL.

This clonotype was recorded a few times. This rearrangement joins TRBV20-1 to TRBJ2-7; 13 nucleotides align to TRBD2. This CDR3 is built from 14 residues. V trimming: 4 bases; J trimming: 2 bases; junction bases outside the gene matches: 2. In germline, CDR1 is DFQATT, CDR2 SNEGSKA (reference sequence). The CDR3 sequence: CSATGLAGTYEQYF. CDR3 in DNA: TGCAGTGCTACGGGACTAGCGGGGACCTACGAGCAGTACTTC.

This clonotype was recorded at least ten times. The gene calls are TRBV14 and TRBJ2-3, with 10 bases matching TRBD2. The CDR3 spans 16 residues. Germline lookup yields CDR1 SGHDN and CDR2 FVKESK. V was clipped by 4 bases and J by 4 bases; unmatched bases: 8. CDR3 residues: CASSPIAGGRADTQYF. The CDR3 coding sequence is TGTGCCAGCAGCCCTATAGCGGGAGGAAGGGCAGATACGCAGTATTTT.

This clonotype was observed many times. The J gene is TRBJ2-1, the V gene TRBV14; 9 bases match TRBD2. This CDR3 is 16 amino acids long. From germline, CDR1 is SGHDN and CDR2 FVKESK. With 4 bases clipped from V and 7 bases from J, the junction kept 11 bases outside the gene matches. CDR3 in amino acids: CASSPLAGVRGNEQFF. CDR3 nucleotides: TGTGCCAGCAGCCCGTTAGCGGGAGTGAGAGGAAATGAGCAGTTCTTC.

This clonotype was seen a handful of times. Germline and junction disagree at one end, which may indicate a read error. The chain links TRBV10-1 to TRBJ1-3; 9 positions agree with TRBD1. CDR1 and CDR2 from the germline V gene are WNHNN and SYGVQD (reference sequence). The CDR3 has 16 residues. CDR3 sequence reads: CASSIGQGSSGNTIYF. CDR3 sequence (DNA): TGTGCCAGCTCAATTGGACAGGGGAGCTCTGGAAACACCATATATTTT.

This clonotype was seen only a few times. The CDR3 reads CASSEYLAGGQYEQYF. CDR3 DNA: TGCGCCAGCAGTGAGTACTTAGCGGGAGGGCAGTACGAGCAGTACTTC. The chain has TRBV10-2 and TRBJ2-7, with 11 positions matching TRBD2. V shed 1 base, J shed 4 bases, and the junction held 6 bases outside the gene matches. In germline, CDR1 is WSHSY, CDR2 SAAADI. The CDR3 consists of 16 residues.

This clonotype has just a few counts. CDR3: CAVDNREQFF. The CDR3 bases are TGTGCCGTTGACAACCGCGAGCAGTTCTTC. The chain employs TRBV2 and TRBJ2-1; D is ambiguous. V lost 11 bases and J lost 10, with 12 bases in between. CDR3 length: 10 residues. Looked up from germline, CDR1 is SNHLY and CDR2 is FYNNEI.

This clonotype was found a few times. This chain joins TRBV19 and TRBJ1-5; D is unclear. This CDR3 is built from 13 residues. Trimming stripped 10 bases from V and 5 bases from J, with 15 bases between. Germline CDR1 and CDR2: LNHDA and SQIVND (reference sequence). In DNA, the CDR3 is TGTGCCACTAGGACGGCGGACGATCAGCCCCAGCATTTT. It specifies CATRTADDQPQHF.

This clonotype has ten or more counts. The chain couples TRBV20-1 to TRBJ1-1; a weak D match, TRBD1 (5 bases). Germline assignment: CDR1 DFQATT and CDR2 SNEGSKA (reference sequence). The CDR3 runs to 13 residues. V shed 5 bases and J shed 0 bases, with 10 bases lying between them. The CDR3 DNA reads TGCAGTGCTCCCAGGGATCTGAACACTGAAGCTTTCTTT. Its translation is CSAPRDLNTEAFF.

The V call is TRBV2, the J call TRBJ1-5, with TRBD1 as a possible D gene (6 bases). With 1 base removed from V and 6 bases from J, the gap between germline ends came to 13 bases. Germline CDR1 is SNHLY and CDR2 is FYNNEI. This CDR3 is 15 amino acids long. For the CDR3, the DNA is TGTGCCAGCAGTGAAGGGGGGCGCGGCGGTCAGCCCCAGCATTTT. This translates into CASSEGGRGGQPQHF.

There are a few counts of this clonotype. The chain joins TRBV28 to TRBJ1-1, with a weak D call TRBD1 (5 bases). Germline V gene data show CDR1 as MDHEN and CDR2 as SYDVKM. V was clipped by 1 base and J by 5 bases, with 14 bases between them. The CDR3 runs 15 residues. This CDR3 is CASSLLDGGWTEAFF. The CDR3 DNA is TGTGCCAGCAGTTTATTAGACGGGGGTTGGACTGAAGCTTTCTTT.

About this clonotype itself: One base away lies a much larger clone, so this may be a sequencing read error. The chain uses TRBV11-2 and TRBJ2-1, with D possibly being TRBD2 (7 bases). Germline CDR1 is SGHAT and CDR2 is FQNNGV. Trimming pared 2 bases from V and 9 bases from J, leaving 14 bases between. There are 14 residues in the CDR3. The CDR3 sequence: CASSLFGGDTEQFF. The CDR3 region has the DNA TGTGCCAGCAGCTTATTTGGGGGGGACACTGAGCAGTTCTTC.